The text below deals with one T cell receptor (beta chain). Its antigen is undetermined. This sample was taken from a study of post-analysis software for immune sequencing data. Carried by the TCR beta cDNA libraries were unique molecular identifiers. MiXCR, run by TCRdb on the PCR reads, gives a single entry per CDR3 protein. The sample comprises fewer than 550,000 distinct CDR3 sequences, approximately 31% of which are singletons, and roughly 6% rests with the top ten. Notes on the study in general: Elevated frequency relative to controls characterized several TRBV segments in patients, TRBV5-6, TRBV5-1 and TRBV20-1 among them.

Per the germline V gene, CDR1 is PRHDT and CDR2 is FYEKMQ (reference sequence). The V and J ends lost 0 bases and 5 bases respectively, with 9 bases between them. The CDR3 covers 14 residues. The sequenced sample consisted of blood. This TCR was recovered from a girl aged 2-17 years with multiple sclerosis. This chain joins TRBV13 and TRBJ2-3; the D is unclear. CDR3: CASSLGEFGDTQYF. CDR3 nucleotides: TGTGCCAGCAGCTTAGGAGAATTCGGAGATACGCAGTATTTT.